Each of the 7 T cell receptor beta chains below was sequenced from the same sample in a study of T cells in Graves' hyperthyroidism and ophthalmopathy. Amplified TCR beta CDR3 regions came from RNA transcripts. The HTBI primer set served for first-round RT-PCR of the TCR CDR3. Via MiXCR, TCRdb re-called the multiplex PCR reads, giving one row per CDR3 protein. The data hold under 400,000 distinct CDR3 sequences, with around a sixth observed a single time. Sequenced input: blood. Receptors originate from a woman aged 50 to 65 with Graves' hyperthyroidism.

This clonotype was observed at least ten times. This sequence joins TRBV2 and TRBJ2-1; the match to TRBD2 covers 14 bases. The CDR3 has 15 residues. Trimming cost V 3 bases and J 9 bases; bases outside gene matches: 4. Per germline, CDR1 SNHLY and CDR2 FYNNEI. The DNA of the CDR3 is TGTGCCAGCAGTGAGGGACTAGCGGGAGTAATTGAGCAGTTCTTC. This sequence encodes CASSEGLAGVIEQFF.

This clonotype was seen many times. This chain uses TRBV2 with TRBJ2-3; 8 bases are a match to TRBD1. The CDR3 extends over 14 amino acids. The V gene end was trimmed by 6 bases and the J gene end by 3 bases; junction bases not matched to a gene: 5. Germline V CDR1 and CDR2: SNHLY, FYNNEI. The CDR3 here is CASSATGETDTQYF. The CDR3 coding sequence is TGTGCCAGCAGCGCGACAGGGGAAACAGATACGCAGTATTTT. Supplemented by reference TRBV2 and TRBJ2-3, the full variable domain reads EPEVTQTPSHQVTQMGQEVILRCVPISNHLYFYWYRQILGQKVEFLVSFYNNEISEKSEIFDDQFSVERPDGSNFTLKIRSTKLEDSAMYFCASSATGETDTQYFGPGTRLTVL.

This clonotype was detected many times. This chain connects TRBV5-5 to TRBJ2-5, with 7 positions matching TRBD1. V dropped 4 bases and J dropped 3; count of bases not matched to a gene: 9. Germline CDR1 and CDR2: SGHKS and YYEKEE (reference sequence). The CDR3 has 15 residues. The CDR3 DNA reads TGTGCCAGCAGCCTAGGACAGGACACTAAAGAGACCCAGTACTTC. Translation: CASSLGQDTKETQYF. Complete variable domain (other parts from reference TRBV5-5 and TRBJ2-5): DAGVTQSPTHLIKTRGQQVTLRCSPISGHKSVSWYQQVLGQGPQFIFQYYEKEERGRGNFPDRFSARQFPNYSSELNVNALLLGDSALYLCASSLGQDTKETQYFGPGTRLLVL.

The rearrangement uses TRBV5-6 and TRBJ2-1; TRBD2 aligns across 10 bases. The CDR3 contains 17 residues. Germline values: CDR1 SGHDT, CDR2 YYEEEE. V was clipped by 6 bases and J by 5 bases; unmatched bases: 14. The CDR3 sequence: CASIWTSGGRGNNEQFF. The CDR3 region has the DNA TGTGCCAGCATCTGGACTAGCGGAGGTAGAGGAAACAATGAGCAGTTCTTC. Looking up the rest from reference TRBV5-6 and TRBJ2-1 gives the full variable domain: DAGVTQSPTHLIKTRGQQVTLRCSPKSGHDTVSWYQQALGQGPQFIFQYYEEEERQRGNFPDRFSGHQFPNYSSELNVNALLLGDSALYLCASIWTSGGRGNNEQFFGPGTRLTVL.

This clonotype was found a few times. The chain carries TRBV4-1 and TRBJ2-2; perhaps TRBD2 as D (5 bases). The germline V and J ends were trimmed by 2 bases and 0 bases, with 7 bases remaining between them. CDR1 and CDR2 from the germline V gene are MGHRA and YSYEKL. The CDR3 sequence is 15 residues long. Written as DNA, the CDR3 is TGCGCCAGCAGCCAAATACTAGCGAACACCGGGGAGCTGTTTTTT. It codes for CASSQILANTGELFF.

The rearrangement uses TRBV2 and TRBJ1-3; a possible D gene is TRBD1 (6 bases). CDR3 size: 13 residues. CDR1 and CDR2 from the germline V gene are SNHLY and FYNNEI. V was trimmed by 8 bases and J by 5 bases, leaving 13 bases between them. The CDR3 protein is CASDPGARNTIYF. DNA of the CDR3: TGTGCCAGCGACCCAGGGGCCCGAAACACCATATATTTT.

The rearrangement joins TRBV6-5 to TRBJ1-3, with TRBD1 identical over 7 bases. The junction had 3 bases not matched to a gene; V was cut back by 0 bases and J by 4 bases. Germline V gives CDR1 MNHEY, CDR2 SVGAGI. The length of the CDR3 is 15 residues. CDR3 amino acids: CASSYSGGEGNTIYF. In DNA form, the CDR3 reads TGTGCCAGCAGTTACTCAGGGGGCGAGGGAAACACCATATATTTT.